The 32 T cell receptor beta chains below all came from one sample that was sequenced in a study of T-cell reconstitution after alpha-beta-depleted transplantation in children. Study-wide results and limits: A year had passed since transplant, and T-cell counts and diversity by then came mostly from newly produced T cells.

What these receptors recognize is not known. As it was prepared, the TCRbeta library received unique molecular identifiers. TCRdb processed the PCR reads anew with MiXCR; each CDR3 protein has one entry. The table has fewer than 350,000 distinct CDR3 sequences, over 7% seen once. The sequences come from peripheral blood, collected 360 days after TCRalphabeta/CD19-depleted stem cell transplant. Every receptor here comes from a female patient aged 2-15 years who had a stem cell transplant for Fanconi anemia, so the T cells may come from the graft donor.

This clonotype was picked up many times. The genes are TRBV5-6 and TRBJ2-1; D uncertain. V gave up 6 bases and J gave up 8 bases, with 15 bases separating them. Germline V gene data show CDR1 as SGHDT and CDR2 as YYEEEE. The CDR3 is 13 amino acids. As DNA, the CDR3 is TGTGCCAGCACCCAACAGAGGTCATATGAGCAGTTCTTC. This codes for CASTQQRSYEQFF.

At least ten counts were recorded for this clonotype. The CDR3 here is CASRRGETQYF. The CDR3 DNA sequence: TGTGCCAGCAGGAGGGGGGAGACCCAGTACTTC. The V gene is TRBV6-5, the J gene TRBJ2-5, with D possibly matching TRBD1 (6 bases). This CDR3 region has 11 residues. CDR1 and CDR2 from the germline V gene are MNHEY and SVGAGI. Trimming pared 6 bases from V and 5 bases from J, leaving 7 bases between.

This clonotype was detected many times. The chain links TRBV28 to TRBJ2-1; D may be TRBD1 or TRBD2 (6 bases each). Germline CDR1 reads MDHEN; CDR2 reads SYDVKM. Trimming shortened V by 3 bases and J by 3 bases, and 12 bases separated the two germline ends. This CDR3 has 15 residues. The CDR3 nucleotides are TGTGCCAGCAGTTTGAACAGGGAGGTCTACAATGAGCAGTTCTTC. This sequence encodes CASSLNREVYNEQFF.

This clonotype was observed many times. The genes are TRBV15 and TRBJ2-5, with TRBD2 identical over 7 bases. This CDR3 is built from 14 residues. CDR1 LNHNV and CDR2 YYDKDF come from the germline V gene (reference sequence). V lost 3 bases and J lost 5; bases outside the gene matches: 6. The CDR3 DNA reads TGTGCCACCAGCAGCCACGGGGGGATGGAGACCCAGTACTTC. Protein sequence: CATSSHGGMETQYF.

This clonotype was recorded many times. The V and J genes are TRBV20-1 and TRBJ2-2; D is possibly TRBD1 (5 bases). CDR1 is DFQATT, CDR2 SNEGSKA, per germline (reference sequence). V was pared by 7 bases and J by 4 bases, with 16 bases between. The CDR3 loop spans 14 amino acids. In nucleotides, the CDR3 is TGCAGTGGATCGGGTCCACAGGCCACCGGGGAGCTGTTTTTT. Protein: CSGSGPQATGELFF.

This chain links TRBV7-2 with TRBJ1-1, with D uncertain. Trimming took 0 bases from V and 10 from J, leaving 12 bases between them. The CDR3 runs to 13 residues. Germline assignment: CDR1 SGHTA and CDR2 FQGNSA. CDR3 region: CASSLALGVRAFF. CDR3 coding DNA: TGTGCCAGCAGCTTAGCGCTCGGGGTAAGAGCTTTCTTT.

This clonotype was counted ten times or more. This chain links TRBV4-3 with TRBJ2-2; 9 bases agree with TRBD1. The CDR3 length is 18 residues. The J segment lost 6 bases and the V segment lost 0 bases, leaving 11 bases of the junction unmatched. In germline, CDR1 is LGHNA, CDR2 YSLEER. The CDR3 region is CASSQDGVTGGQAGELFF. CDR3 nucleotides: TGCGCCAGCAGCCAAGACGGGGTAACAGGGGGCCAGGCCGGGGAGCTGTTTTTT.

This clonotype was seen more than once but under ten times. CDR3 sequence: CASSLGFVGGEDEQYF. CDR3 nucleotide sequence: TGTGCCAGCAGCTTGGGGTTCGTAGGGGGTGAGGACGAGCAGTACTTC. The chain links TRBV7-9 to TRBJ2-7; D is possibly TRBD1 (6 bases). Looked up from germline, CDR1 is SEHNR and CDR2 is FQNEAQ (reference sequence). V dropped 3 bases and J dropped 5 bases, with 20 bases sitting between them. The CDR3 is made up of 16 amino acids. The full variable domain, with the rest looked up from reference TRBV7-9 and TRBJ2-7, is DTGVSQNPRHKITKRGQNVTFRCDPISEHNRLYWYRQTLGQGPEFLTYFQNEAQLEKSRLLSDRFSAERPKGSFSTLEIQRTEQGDSAMYLCASSLGFVGGEDEQYFGPGTRLTVT.

V and J are TRBV28 and TRBJ1-5, with no clear D. The CDR3 covers 16 residues. CDR1 and CDR2 (germline): MDHEN, SYDVKM. Trimming removed 10 bases from V and 5 bases from J, with 24 bases in between. The CDR3 is CATVASNRATHQPQHF. Written as DNA, the CDR3 is TGTGCCACCGTCGCCTCCAACCGGGCCACTCATCAGCCCCAGCATTTT.

This clonotype was counted at least ten times. This chain links TRBV12-3 or TRBV12-4 with TRBJ1-2; TRBD1 aligns across 9 bases. Trimming at V came to 8 bases and at J to 3 bases, leaving 7 bases not matched to a gene. This CDR3 is built from 14 residues. DNA of the CDR3: TGTGCCAGCGGCGGACGGGACAGGGACTATGGCTACACCTTC. As protein: CASGGRDRDYGYTF.

This clonotype was counted many times. The chain employs TRBV3-1 and TRBJ1-5; no firm D call. V was shortened by 1 base and J by 0 bases, with 7 bases between the two germline ends. Germline lookup yields CDR1 LGHDT and CDR2 YNNKEL (reference sequence). This CDR3 spans 15 amino acids. CDR3 DNA: TGTGCCAGCAGCCAAGGGGCGAATAGCAATCAGCCCCAGCATTTT. It translates to CASSQGANSNQPQHF.

This clonotype was seen a few times. The chain has TRBV20-1 and TRBJ2-7; 7 bases agree with TRBD1. Trimming cost V 4 bases and J 4 bases; bases outside gene matches: 7. The CDR3 loop spans 13 amino acids. The germline V gene has CDR1 DFQATT and CDR2 SNEGSKA (reference sequence). The CDR3 nucleotides are TGCAGTGCTACAGACAGGGAAAGGTACGAGCAGTACTTC. Translated, it gives CSATDRERYEQYF.

This clonotype was detected ten times or more. The CDR3 nucleotides read TGTGCCAGCAGCCCAGGGACTAGCGGCTACAATGAGCAGTTCTTC. This encodes CASSPGTSGYNEQFF. The chain combines TRBV12-3 or TRBV12-4 with TRBJ2-1; 11 nucleotides agree with TRBD2. There are 15 residues in the CDR3. The trim removed 6 bases at V and 3 bases at J, leaving 4 bases unmatched.

The rearrangement uses TRBV4-1 and TRBJ2-3; D is uncertain. This CDR3 region has 16 residues. In germline, CDR1 is MGHRA, CDR2 YSYEKL. Trimming pared 0 bases from V and 2 bases from J, leaving 12 bases between. The CDR3 nucleotides are TGCGCCAGCAGCCAAGATCAAGGACCCCTCACAGATACGCAGTATTTT. Translated, it gives CASSQDQGPLTDTQYF.

This clonotype showed up many times. The chain employs TRBV12-3 or TRBV12-4 and TRBJ2-7, with TRBD2 matching over 9 bases. This CDR3 is built from 13 residues. The V segment lost 3 bases and the J segment 3 bases; nucleotides outside the gene matches: 0. The CDR3 reads CASSLTSGYEQYF. The CDR3 nucleotides read TGTGCCAGCAGTTTGACTAGCGGCTACGAGCAGTACTTC.

A few counts support this clonotype. J is TRBJ2-1 and V is TRBV28; the D is unclear. The CDR3 runs to 12 residues. From germline, CDR1 is MDHEN and CDR2 SYDVKM. V was clipped by 8 bases and J by 2 bases, with 7 bases between them. In DNA, the CDR3 is TGTGCCAGCTGCCCACCCTACAATGAGCAGTTCTTC. Protein: CASCPPYNEQFF.

The table lists this clonotype with a few counts. The chain uses TRBV20-1 and TRBJ2-7; possible D gene TRBD2, 6 bases. Trimming cost V 6 bases and J 1 base, with 13 bases left between them. The CDR3 runs to 13 residues. CDR1 DFQATT and CDR2 SNEGSKA come from the germline V gene (reference sequence). The CDR3 DNA follows: TGCAGTGCAAGGGGACTCAAATCCTACGAGCAGTACTTC. Its protein product is CSARGLKSYEQYF.

This clonotype occurred a few times. The chain couples TRBV2 to TRBJ2-7; TRBD2 aligns across 11 bases. V lost 6 bases to trimming and J lost 3 bases; unmatched junction nucleotides: 7. The germline gives CDR1 SNHLY, CDR2 FYNNEI. CDR3 length equals 15 residues. The CDR3 is CASSRSGGAFYEQYF. The CDR3 DNA reads TGTGCCAGCAGCCGTAGCGGGGGGGCCTTCTACGAGCAGTACTTC.

This clonotype was counted at least ten times. V gene TRBV12-3 or TRBV12-4 combines with J gene TRBJ2-7; D is undetermined. This CDR3 spans 11 amino acids. Trimming stripped 5 bases from V and 7 bases from J, with 9 bases between. CDR3 bases: TGTGCCAGCAGTCAAGCTAGGGAGCAGTACTTC. Encoded protein: CASSQAREQYF.

This clonotype was seen a few times. The rearrangement links TRBV20-1 to TRBJ1-2; unclear D gene. This CDR3 comprises 15 residues. The germline V gene has CDR1 DFQATT and CDR2 SNEGSKA (reference sequence). The germline V and J ends were trimmed by 1 base and 1 base, with 13 bases remaining between them. The CDR3 nucleotides are TGCAGTGCTAGAGCCGTCATAGACTATAACTATGGCTACACCTTC. Its translation: CSARAVIDYNYGYTF.

This clonotype showed up many times. The V call is TRBV5-1, the J call TRBJ2-1, with D uncertain. Germline V gene sequence: CDR1 SGHRS, CDR2 YFSETQ. This CDR3 has 15 residues. Trimming removed 2 bases from V and 0 bases from J, with 9 bases in between. CDR3 sequence (DNA): TGCGCCAGCAGCTTTCCGGGTGGCTCCTACAATGAGCAGTTCTTC. It encodes CASSFPGGSYNEQFF. Full variable domain (missing parts from reference TRBV5-1 and TRBJ2-1): KAGVTQTPRYLIKTRGQQVTLSCSPISGHRSVSWYQQTPGQGLQFLFEYFSETQRNKGNFPGRFSGRQFSNSRSEMNVSTLELGDSALYLCASSFPGGSYNEQFFGPGTRLTVL.

This clonotype turned up a few times. V usage is TRBV11-2 and J usage is TRBJ1-1; no clear D. Between the trimmed V and J ends, which lost 2 bases and 2 bases, there was a span of 18 bases. CDR3 length equals 17 residues. In germline, CDR1 is SGHAT, CDR2 FQNNGV. The CDR3 loop is CASSLMSPRRANTEAFF. The CDR3 nucleotides read TGTGCCAGCAGCTTAATGTCTCCGAGGAGGGCCAACACTGAAGCTTTCTTT.

This clonotype was seen ten or more times. This CDR3 reads CASSRRQGGNTEAFF. CDR3 nucleotides: TGTGCCAGCAGTCGCCGACAGGGTGGGAACACTGAAGCTTTCTTT. V and J are TRBV12-3 or TRBV12-4 and TRBJ1-1; 7 bases fit TRBD1. V trimming: 5 bases; J trimming: 1 base; junction bases outside the gene matches: 7. The CDR3 runs to 15 residues.

The gene calls are TRBV14 and TRBJ2-5; D is possibly TRBD1 or TRBD2 (6 bases each). Germline loops: CDR1 SGHDN, CDR2 FVKESK. Trimming took off 3 bases at V and 4 bases at J, with 12 bases between the two ends. The CDR3 has 14 amino acids. CDR3 nucleotides: TGTGCCAGCAGCCATGTACGGGGGCGAGAGACCCAGTACTTC. Its protein product is CASSHVRGRETQYF.

This clonotype was detected many times. For the CDR3, the DNA is TGTGCCAGCAGTTCTGGGCAGGGGTCGGAAAAACTGTTTTTT. It translates to CASSSGQGSEKLFF. V gene TRBV12-3 or TRBV12-4 combines with J gene TRBJ1-4; tentatively, D is TRBD1 (6 bases). V gave up 4 bases and J gave up 8 bases, with 14 bases separating them. The CDR3 is made up of 14 amino acids.

This clonotype was counted many times. V and J are TRBV29-1 and TRBJ2-7, with TRBD1 matching over 11 bases. The CDR3 extends over 12 amino acids. The V gene end was trimmed by 3 bases and the J gene end by 6 bases; junction bases not matched to a gene: 1. From germline, CDR1 is SQVTM and CDR2 ANQGSEA. The CDR3 loop is CSVEDRGREQYF. The DNA for the CDR3 is TGCAGCGTTGAGGACAGGGGGCGCGAGCAGTACTTC.

The chain recombines TRBV20-1 with TRBJ2-5; 7 bases fit TRBD2. Germline CDR1 and CDR2: DFQATT and SNEGSKA (reference sequence). The CDR3 contains 11 residues. Trimming cost V 7 bases and J 1 base; bases outside gene matches: 0. CDR3 region: CSGTSQETQYF. The DNA of the CDR3 is TGCAGTGGGACTAGCCAAGAGACCCAGTACTTC.

This clonotype was detected a few times. The CDR3 nucleotides are TGTGCCAGCAGCGCTAACAGGGGCCAAGAGACCCAGTACTTC. It yields the protein CASSANRGQETQYF. J is TRBJ2-5 and V is TRBV11-2; the match to TRBD1 covers 7 bases. CDR3 size: 14 residues. The germline gives CDR1 SGHAT, CDR2 FQNNGV. V gave up 5 bases and J gave up 1 base; unmatched junction bases: 4. Full variable domain (remainder filled in from reference TRBV11-2 and TRBJ2-5): EAGVAQSPRYKIIEKRQSVAFWCNPISGHATLYWYQQILGQGPKLLIQFQNNGVVDDSQLPKDRFSAERLKGVDSTLKIQPAKLEDSAVYLCASSANRGQETQYFGPGTRLLVL.

This clonotype was seen many times. The chain recombines TRBV12-3 or TRBV12-4 with TRBJ1-1, with D maybe TRBD1 (5 bases). V was clipped by 7 bases and J by 4 bases, with 16 bases between them. There are 14 residues in the CDR3. This chain's CDR3 is CASTTQVRATEAFF. CDR3 coding DNA: TGTGCCAGCACTACTCAGGTCAGGGCCACTGAAGCTTTCTTT.

This clonotype was found many times. This chain links TRBV5-1 with TRBJ2-1; TRBD1 matches at 8 bases. Losses at the gene ends were 1 base for V and 10 bases for J; bases not matched to a gene: 1. The CDR3 runs 12 residues. Per the germline V gene, CDR1 is SGHRS and CDR2 is YFSETQ. The CDR3 DNA follows: TGCGCCAGCAGCTTGTGGGACAGGGAGCAGTTCTTC. Its translation is CASSLWDREQFF.

This clonotype was detected many times. This rearrangement joins TRBV12-3 or TRBV12-4 to TRBJ2-1; D gene ambiguous. Trimming took 6 bases from V and 0 from J, leaving 12 bases between them. CDR3 length: 15 residues. DNA for the CDR3: TGTGCCAGCAGCCAGATGACGGTCTCCTACAATGAGCAGTTCTTC. This codes for CASSQMTVSYNEQFF.

The DNA for the CDR3 is TGTGCCACCAGCAGAGGACAGGGAAATGAGCAGTTCTTC. The encoded protein is CATSRGQGNEQFF. V usage is TRBV15 and J usage is TRBJ2-1; 7 nucleotides match TRBD1. This CDR3 has 13 residues. The V and J ends lost 1 base and 7 bases, in that order; junction bases with no gene match: 1. CDR1 LNHNV and CDR2 YYDKDF come from the germline V gene (reference sequence). Full variable domain (outside the CDR3, taken from reference TRBV15 and TRBJ2-1): DAMVIQNPRYQVTQFGKPVTLSCSQTLNHNVMYWYQQKSSQAPKLLFHYYDKDFNNEADTPDNFQSRRPNTSFCFLDIRSPGLGDTAMYLCATSRGQGNEQFFGPGTRLTVL.